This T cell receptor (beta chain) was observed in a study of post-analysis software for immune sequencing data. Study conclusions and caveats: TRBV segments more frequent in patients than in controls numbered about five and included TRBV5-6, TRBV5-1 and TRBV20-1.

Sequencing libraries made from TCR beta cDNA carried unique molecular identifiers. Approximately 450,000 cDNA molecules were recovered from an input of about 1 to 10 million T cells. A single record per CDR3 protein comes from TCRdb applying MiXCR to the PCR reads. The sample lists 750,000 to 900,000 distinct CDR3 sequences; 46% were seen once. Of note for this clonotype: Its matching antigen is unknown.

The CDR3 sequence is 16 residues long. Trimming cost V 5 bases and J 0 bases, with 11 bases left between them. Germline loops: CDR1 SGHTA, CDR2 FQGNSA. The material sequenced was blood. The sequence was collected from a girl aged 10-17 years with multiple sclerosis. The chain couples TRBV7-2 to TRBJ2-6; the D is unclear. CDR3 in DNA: TGTGCCAGCAGCCCTCGGGCGGACTCTGGGGCCAACGTCCTGACTTTC. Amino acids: CASSPRADSGANVLTF.